This T cell receptor (beta chain) was identified during a study of CD8+CD57+ T cells in acquired aplastic anemia. Overall study: The study obtained an average of around 3.1 ug of DNA from sorted CD4+ and CD8+ cells.

TCR beta VDJ and CDR3 profiles were obtained from a genomic DNA template. TCRdb used MiXCR to reprocess the reads, holding one entry per CDR3 protein. The sample carries 200,000 or so distinct CDR3 sequences, 64% recorded once. Study conclusions and caveats: Researchers report that fewer than 30 CD8+ CDR3 sequences appeared in both patients and controls. The CD8+ Simpson's diversity of patients and controls was not significantly different.

This clonotype was observed at least ten times. What it binds is unknown. The junction had 11 bases not matched to a gene; V was cut back by 5 bases and J by 5 bases. Germline assignment: CDR1 LGHDT and CDR2 YNNKEL (reference sequence). The CDR3 extends over 15 amino acids. This clonotype originated in a human donor with severe aplastic anemia or a healthy control (not recorded which). Sequenced input: sorted CD4+, CD8+, or CD8+CD57+ T cells (not recorded which) from PBMCs. This chain joins TRBV3-1 and TRBJ1-1, with 7 nucleotides matching TRBD1. In DNA form, the CDR3 reads TGTGCCAGCAGCTTCCTCACGACAGGGAGGACTGAAGCTTTCTTT. This gives the protein CASSFLTTGRTEAFF.